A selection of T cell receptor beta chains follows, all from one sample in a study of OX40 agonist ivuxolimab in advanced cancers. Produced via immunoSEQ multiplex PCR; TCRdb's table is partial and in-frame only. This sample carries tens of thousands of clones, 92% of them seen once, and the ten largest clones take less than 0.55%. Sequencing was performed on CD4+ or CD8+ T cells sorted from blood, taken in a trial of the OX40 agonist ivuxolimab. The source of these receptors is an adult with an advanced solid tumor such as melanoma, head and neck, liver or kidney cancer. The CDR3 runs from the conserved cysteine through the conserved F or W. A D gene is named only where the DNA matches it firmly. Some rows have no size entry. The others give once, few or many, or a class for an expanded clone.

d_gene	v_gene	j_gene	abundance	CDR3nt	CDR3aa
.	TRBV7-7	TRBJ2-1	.	TGTGCCAGCAGCGTCGACGGGGTAGATGAGCAGTTCTTC	CASSVDGVDEQFF
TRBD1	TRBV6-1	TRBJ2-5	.	TGTGCCAGCAGACTACAGGGGATAGGAGAGACCCAGTACTTC	CASRLQGIGETQYF
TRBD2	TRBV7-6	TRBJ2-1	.	TGTGCCAGCAGCTTAGCGCATTTAGCGGGGGATGAGCAGTTCTTC	CASSLAHLAGDEQFF
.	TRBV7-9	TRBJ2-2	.	TGTGCCAGCAGCTTCACTAGGGGCACCGGGGAGCTGTTTTTT	CASSFTRGTGELFF
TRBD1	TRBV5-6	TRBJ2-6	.	TGTGCCAGCAGCTTGGTGGGACAGGGGGACTCTGGGGCCAACGTCCTGACTTTC	CASSLVGQGDSGANVLTF
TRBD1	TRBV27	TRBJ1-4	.	TGTGCCAGCAGTTTATTACGGTCAGGGGGCTTTGAAAAACTGTTTTTT	CASSLLRSGGFEKLFF
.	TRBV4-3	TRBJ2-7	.	TGCGCCAGCAGCCAAGATTCTGGAGAGGGCTACGAGCAGTACTTC	CASSQDSGEGYEQYF
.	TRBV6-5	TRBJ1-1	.	TGTGCCAGCAGTAAACGGGAAGGGGGAACTGAAGCTTTCTTT	CASSKREGGTEAFF
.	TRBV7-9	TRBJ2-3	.	TGTGCCAGCAGCCCCCTCCTGAGCACAGATACGCAGTATTTT	CASSPLLSTDTQYF
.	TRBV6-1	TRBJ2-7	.	TGTGCCAGCCATCCGGTAGGCAGGGGGGGCTACGAGCAGTACTTC	CASHPVGRGGYEQYF
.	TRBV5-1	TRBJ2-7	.	TGCGCCAGCAGCTTGGAGTCGGCGATCCGGGTCCGCGAGCAGTACTTC	CASSLESAIRVREQYF
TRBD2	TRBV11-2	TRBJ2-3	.	TGTGCCAGCAGCTTAACTAGCGGCACAGATACGCAGTATTTT	CASSLTSGTDTQYF
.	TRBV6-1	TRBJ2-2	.	TGTGCCAGCAGGGGGACCTGGACGGGGGAGCTGTTTTTT	CASRGTWTGELFF
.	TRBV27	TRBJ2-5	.	TGTGCCAGCAGTTTAAGAGAGGGGGAGACCCAGTACTTC	CASSLREGETQYF
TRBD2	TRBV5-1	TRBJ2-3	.	TGCGCCAGCAGCTCGGGACTAGCGGGCCCAGCTTCAGATACGCAGTATTTT	CASSSGLAGPASDTQYF
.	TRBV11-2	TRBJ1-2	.	TGTGCCAGCAGTTTAGAGCAGGGGTTTGGCTACACCTTC	CASSLEQGFGYTF
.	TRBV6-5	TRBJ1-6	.	TGTGCCAGCAGACAGGGTTTGGGTTCACCCCTCCACTTT	CASRQGLGSPLHF
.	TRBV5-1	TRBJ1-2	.	TGCGCCAGCAGCTTGATATGGCAGGGACACTATGGCTACACCTTC	CASSLIWQGHYGYTF
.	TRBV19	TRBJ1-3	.	TGTGCCAGTAGTATTGCCTGGCAGACTGGAAACACCATATATTTT	CASSIAWQTGNTIYF
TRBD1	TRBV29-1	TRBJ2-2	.	TGCAGCGCCCGGACAGGGGCGGGCACCGGGGAGCTGTTTTTT	CSARTGAGTGELFF
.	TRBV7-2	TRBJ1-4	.	TGTGCCAGCAGCTTAATGGCCCGGGGAGCTAATGAAAAACTGTTTTTT	CASSLMARGANEKLFF
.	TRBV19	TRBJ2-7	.	TGTGCCAGTAGTCAGGCGTCCGAGCAGTACTTC	CASSQASEQYF
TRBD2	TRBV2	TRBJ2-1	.	TGTGCCAGCACGGAACTAGCGGGAGGGCCTATTGAGCAGTTCTTC	CASTELAGGPIEQFF
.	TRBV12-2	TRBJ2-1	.	TGTGCAAGTCGTGGATGGCGGGGCCCCTACAATGAGCAGTTCTTC	CASRGWRGPYNEQFF
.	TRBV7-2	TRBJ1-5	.	TGTGCCAGCAGCTTTTCGGGGCATAGCAATCAGCCCCAGCATTTT	CASSFSGHSNQPQHF
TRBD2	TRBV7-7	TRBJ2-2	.	TGTGCCAGCAGCCAAAGCGGGAGGGACACCGGGGAGCTGTTTTTT	CASSQSGRDTGELFF
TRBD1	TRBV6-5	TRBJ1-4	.	TGTGCCAGCAGTTACCACATACAGGGGGGGAATGAAAAACTGTTTTTT	CASSYHIQGGNEKLFF
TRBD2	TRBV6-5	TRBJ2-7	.	TGTGCCAGCTCCCGCCCCGCGGGGGGCCGGGAGCAGTACTTC	CASSRPAGGREQYF
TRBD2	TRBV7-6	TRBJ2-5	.	TGTGCCAGCAGCTTAAATAGCGGGCAAGAGACCCAGTACTTC	CASSLNSGQETQYF
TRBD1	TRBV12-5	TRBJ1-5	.	TGTGCTAGTGGTTTCACAGGGGGCCAGCCCCAGCATTTT	CASGFTGGQPQHF
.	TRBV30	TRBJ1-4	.	TGTGCCTGGAACCCCTCAGGGACGGGAACTAATGAAAAACTGTTTTTT	CAWNPSGTGTNEKLFF
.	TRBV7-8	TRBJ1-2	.	TGTGCCAGCAGCTTAGGTCAGCGTGGGATTTATGGCTACACCTTC	CASSLGQRGIYGYTF
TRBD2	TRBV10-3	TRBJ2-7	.	TGTGCCATCAGCCCAGCGGGAGGGCCATTCGAGCAGTACTTC	CAISPAGGPFEQYF
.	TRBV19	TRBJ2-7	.	TGTGCCAGTAGCTCCGGGACACCTACCTACGAGCAGTACTTC	CASSSGTPTYEQYF
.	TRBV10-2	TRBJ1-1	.	TGCGCCAGCAGTGAGTCGCCGGGGTGGGCTGAAGCTTTCTTT	CASSESPGWAEAFF
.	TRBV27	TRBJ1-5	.	TGTGCCAGCAGTTTAATGGGAAATCAGCCCCAGCATTTT	CASSLMGNQPQHF
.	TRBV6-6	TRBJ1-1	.	TGTGCCAGCAGGCCCGGAGGTGCGAACACTGAAGCTTTCTTT	CASRPGGANTEAFF
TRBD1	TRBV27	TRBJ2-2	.	TGTGCCAGCAAACCCCCTTTCGGACAGGGTCGCGACACCGGGGAGCTGTTTTTT	CASKPPFGQGRDTGELFF
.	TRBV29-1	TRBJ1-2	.	TGCAGCGTTGATGGGGATGGCTACACCTTC	CSVDGDGYTF
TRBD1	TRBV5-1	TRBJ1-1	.	TGCGCCAGCAGCTTCCCACAGGGGGAGATTGCTTTCTTT	CASSFPQGEIAFF
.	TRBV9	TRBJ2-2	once	TGTGCCAGCAGCGTAGAGTGGGGCACCGGGGAGCTGTTTTTT	CASSVEWGTGELFF
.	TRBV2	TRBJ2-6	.	TGTGCCAGCAGTGAAGGGGGAACTGTAGGCTCTGGGGCCAACGTCCTGACTTTC	CASSEGGTVGSGANVLTF
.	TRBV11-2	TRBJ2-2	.	TGTGCCAGCAGCTTAGTGGGGGGTCCGAACACCGGGGAGCTGTTTTTT	CASSLVGGPNTGELFF
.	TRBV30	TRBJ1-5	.	TGTGCCTGGAGTCCCGGGGCAGGGGATCAGCCCCAGCATTTT	CAWSPGAGDQPQHF
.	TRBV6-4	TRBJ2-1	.	TGTGCCAGCAGCTCAGCAGCTATGGGCGAGCAGTTCTTC	CASSSAAMGEQFF
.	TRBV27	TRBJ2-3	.	TGTGCCAGCAGTTTCGGAAGGGGATTAAGCACAGATACGCAGTATTTT	CASSFGRGLSTDTQYF
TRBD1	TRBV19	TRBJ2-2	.	TGTGCCAGTAGTATAGAACAGGGGGCTTTCACCGGGGAGCTGTTTTTT	CASSIEQGAFTGELFF
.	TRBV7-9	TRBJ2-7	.	TGTGCCAGCAGCTTAGCAGGGAATACCTACGAGCAGTACTTC	CASSLAGNTYEQYF
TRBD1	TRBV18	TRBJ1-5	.	TGTGCCAGCTCACTCGGACAGGGAAGCAATCAGCCCCAGCATTTT	CASSLGQGSNQPQHF
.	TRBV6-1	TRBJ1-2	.	TGTGCCAGCAAGGACAAAATTAACTATGGCTACACCTTC	CASKDKINYGYTF
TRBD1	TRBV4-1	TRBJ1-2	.	TGCGCCAGCAGCCACGGACAGGGGGCAAGAGGCTACACCTTC	CASSHGQGARGYTF
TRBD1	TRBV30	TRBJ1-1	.	TGTGCCTGGAGTGTACAGGGGGCGGGCACTGAAGCTTTCTTT	CAWSVQGAGTEAFF
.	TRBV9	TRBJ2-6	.	TGTGCCAGCAGCCCCAGAGGAGTCCGTGACTCTGGGGCCAACGTCCTGACTTTC	CASSPRGVRDSGANVLTF
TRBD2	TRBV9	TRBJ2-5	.	TGTGCCAGCAGCGGAGGGGGACTAGCGGGAGATATACAAGAGACCCAGTACTTC	CASSGGGLAGDIQETQYF
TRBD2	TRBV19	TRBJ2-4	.	TGTGCCAGTAGTATACAGCGGGAGCCCCGAAGAAACATTCAGTACTTC	CASSIQREPRRNIQYF
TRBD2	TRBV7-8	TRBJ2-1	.	TGTGCCAGCAGCCCAGGCGGGAGCCCGGTTGAGCAGTTCTTC	CASSPGGSPVEQFF
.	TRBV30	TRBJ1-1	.	TGTGCCTGGAGTGTAGGCGGAGACACTGAAGCTTTCTTT	CAWSVGGDTEAFF